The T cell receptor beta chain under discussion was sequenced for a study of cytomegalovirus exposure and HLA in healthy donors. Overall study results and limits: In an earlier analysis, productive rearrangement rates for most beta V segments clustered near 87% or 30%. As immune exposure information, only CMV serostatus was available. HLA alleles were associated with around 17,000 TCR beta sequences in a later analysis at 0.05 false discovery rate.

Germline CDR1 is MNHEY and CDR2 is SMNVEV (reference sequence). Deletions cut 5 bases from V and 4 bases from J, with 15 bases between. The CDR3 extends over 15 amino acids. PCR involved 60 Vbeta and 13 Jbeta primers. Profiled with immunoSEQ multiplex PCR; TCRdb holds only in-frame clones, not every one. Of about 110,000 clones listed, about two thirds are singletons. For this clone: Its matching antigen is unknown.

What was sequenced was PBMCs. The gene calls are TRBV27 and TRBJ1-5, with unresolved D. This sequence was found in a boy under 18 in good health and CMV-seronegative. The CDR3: CASSTIGEPNQPQHF. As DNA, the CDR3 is TGTGCCAGCAGTACAATCGGAGAGCCAAATCAGCCCCAGCATTTT.